This T cell receptor (beta chain) derives from a study of cytomegalovirus exposure and HLA in healthy donors. Whole-study context: About 85 million unique TCR sequences came from HLA-typed donors in an early release.

Germline lookup yields CDR1 ENHRY and CDR2 SYGVKD. CDR3 size: 16 residues. V lost 3 bases, J lost 0 bases, and 4 bases stayed unmatched. Remarks on this clone: Its antigen is unidentified.

Study-wide findings and caveats: Fewer than 20,000 TCR beta sequences were associated with HLA alleles at 0.05 false discovery rate in a later analysis. Evidence from a later analysis indicated that most CMV-associated TCR beta chains looked HLA-restricted. The classifier reportedly diagnosed cytomegalovirus status with high sensitivity and specificity.

With 60 Vbeta and 13 Jbeta primers, the PCR was carried out. Clones were read by immunoSEQ multiplex PCR, and TCRdb kept only the in-frame ones, dropping some. The sample consists of roughly 160,000 clones, around three quarters of them appearing once. The receptor's source is a man aged 35 to 55 in good health and CMV-seronegative. The J gene is TRBJ2-1, the V gene TRBV10-3, with 8 bases that match TRBD2. Sequencing was performed on PBMCs. CDR3 residues: CAISDGGGSSYNEQFF. CDR3 DNA sequence: TGTGCCATCAGTGACGGGGGGGGGAGCTCCTACAATGAGCAGTTCTTC.